The rows below give T cell receptor beta chains drawn from one sample of a study of T cells in Graves' hyperthyroidism and ophthalmopathy. A single record per CDR3 protein comes from TCRdb applying MiXCR to the multiplex PCR reads. This sample has 500,000 to 750,000 distinct CDR3 sequences, with over 12% found just once. Material: blood. The receptor set was obtained from a young woman with Graves' ophthalmopathy. Both conserved end residues are part of each CDR3.

V gene: TRBV12-3/TRBV12-4; J gene: TRBJ1-2; CDR3 protein: CASSGRGTGGRYTF
V gene: TRBV13; J gene: TRBJ2-1; CDR3 protein: CASSFILAESYNEQFF
V gene: TRBV5-4; J gene: TRBJ2-1; CDR3 protein: CASADGTTYNEQFF
V gene: TRBV27; J gene: TRBJ2-1; CDR3 protein: CASSPLGGRGQFF
V gene: TRBV15; J gene: TRBJ2-7; CDR3 protein: CATSSLGGRNSYEQYF
V gene: TRBV7-2; J gene: TRBJ1-2; CDR3 protein: CASSPAPQRGDGYTF
V gene: TRBV7-2; J gene: TRBJ2-2; CDR3 protein: CASSQSGTGSAEELFF
V gene: TRBV11-2; J gene: TRBJ2-2; CDR3 protein: CASSLSGAWTGELFF
V gene: TRBV7-8; J gene: TRBJ2-1; CDR3 protein: CASSSFTCGRWNEQFF
V gene: TRBV24-1; J gene: TRBJ1-5; CDR3 protein: CATSPHSFNQPQHF
V gene: TRBV5-1; J gene: TRBJ2-7; CDR3 protein: CASSLARGRAPEQYF
V gene: TRBV3-1; J gene: TRBJ1-4; CDR3 protein: CASSQDKGDRREKLFF
V gene: TRBV20-1; J gene: TRBJ1-6; CDR3 protein: CSAREGGYGNSPLHF
V gene: TRBV11-3; J gene: TRBJ2-3; CDR3 protein: CASSLTIMSTDTQYF
V gene: TRBV4-1; J gene: TRBJ2-7; CDR3 protein: CASSRPTSGKEQYF
V gene: TRBV20-1; J gene: TRBJ2-5; CDR3 protein: CSATDILDETQYF
V gene: TRBV28; J gene: TRBJ1-5; CDR3 protein: CAAEGAGNQPQHF
V gene: TRBV30; J gene: TRBJ2-7; CDR3 protein: CAWSEVRAYEQYF
V gene: TRBV6-1; J gene: TRBJ2-1; CDR3 protein: CASSPTPSDEQFF
V gene: TRBV28; J gene: TRBJ2-7; CDR3 protein: CASRGRLAYEQYF
V gene: TRBV11-2; J gene: TRBJ2-1; CDR3 protein: CASSLGQGVHNEQFF
V gene: TRBV24-1; J gene: TRBJ1-2; CDR3 protein: CATSDWGQGARGYTF
V gene: TRBV20-1; J gene: TRBJ1-2; CDR3 protein: CSAREFEGIGGYTF
V gene: TRBV3-1; J gene: TRBJ1-1; CDR3 protein: CASSPGTSIPFYNTEAFF
V gene: TRBV6-1; J gene: TRBJ2-5; CDR3 protein: CASSLHGARETQYF
V gene: TRBV10-3; J gene: TRBJ1-3; CDR3 protein: CAISELGLSAGNTIYF
V gene: TRBV4-1; J gene: TRBJ2-5; CDR3 protein: CASSPSYRQETQYF
V gene: TRBV12-3/TRBV12-4; J gene: TRBJ2-1; CDR3 protein: CASSYAGSRVFNEQFF
V gene: TRBV11-3; J gene: TRBJ1-6; CDR3 protein: CASSVSPRLGEGSYNSPLHF
V gene: TRBV6-2/TRBV6-3; J gene: TRBJ1-2; CDR3 protein: CASSYPAERTTNYGYTF
V gene: TRBV24-1; J gene: TRBJ2-2; CDR3 protein: CATSDSILAEANTGELFF
V gene: TRBV12-3/TRBV12-4; J gene: TRBJ2-7; CDR3 protein: CASSPRRQGPYEQYF
V gene: TRBV12-3/TRBV12-4; J gene: TRBJ1-5; CDR3 protein: CASSLNRGGNQPQHF
V gene: TRBV2; J gene: TRBJ2-3; CDR3 protein: CASRRLAGLSTDTQYF
V gene: TRBV2; J gene: TRBJ1-5; CDR3 protein: CASDVEGNQPQHF
V gene: TRBV27; J gene: TRBJ1-4; CDR3 protein: CASRKDRGGEKLFF
V gene: TRBV30; J gene: TRBJ1-5; CDR3 protein: CAWDGGSANQPQHF
V gene: TRBV12-3/TRBV12-4; J gene: TRBJ2-7; CDR3 protein: CASSLGQRDEQYF
V gene: TRBV19; J gene: TRBJ1-2; CDR3 protein: CASSLDRGNGYTF
V gene: TRBV2; J gene: TRBJ2-3; CDR3 protein: CASCWLAGTDTQYF
V gene: TRBV28; J gene: TRBJ1-5; CDR3 protein: CASSFVVYQPQHF
V gene: TRBV10-3; J gene: TRBJ2-2; CDR3 protein: CAISDGGARTGELFF
V gene: TRBV9; J gene: TRBJ2-2; CDR3 protein: CASSVPQDGGDTGELFF
V gene: TRBV27; J gene: TRBJ2-5; CDR3 protein: CASSHGTSGKETQYF
V gene: TRBV11-2; J gene: TRBJ2-7; CDR3 protein: CASSLEASAYEQYF
V gene: TRBV6-1; J gene: TRBJ2-7; CDR3 protein: CASSKGTDYIWEQYF
V gene: TRBV12-5; J gene: TRBJ1-2; CDR3 protein: CASGLVTWRDTSF
V gene: TRBV7-9; J gene: TRBJ2-1; CDR3 protein: CASSPPRGGGSYNEQFF
V gene: TRBV20-1; J gene: TRBJ2-1; CDR3 protein: CSARDWTSGSHNEQFF
V gene: TRBV4-2; J gene: TRBJ2-7; CDR3 protein: CASSQEGFGGAYEQYF